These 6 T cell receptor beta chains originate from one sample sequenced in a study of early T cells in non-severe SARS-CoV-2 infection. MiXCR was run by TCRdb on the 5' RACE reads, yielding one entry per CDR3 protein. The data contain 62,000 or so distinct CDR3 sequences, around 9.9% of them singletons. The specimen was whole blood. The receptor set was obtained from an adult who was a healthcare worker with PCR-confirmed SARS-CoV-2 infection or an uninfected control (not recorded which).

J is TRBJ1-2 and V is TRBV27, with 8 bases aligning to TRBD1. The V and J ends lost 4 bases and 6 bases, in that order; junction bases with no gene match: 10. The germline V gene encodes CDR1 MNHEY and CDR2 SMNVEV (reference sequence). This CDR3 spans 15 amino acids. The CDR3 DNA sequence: TGTGCCAGCAGTTCCCTTCCCGCAGGGGGCAATGGCTACACCTTC. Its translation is CASSSLPAGGNGYTF.

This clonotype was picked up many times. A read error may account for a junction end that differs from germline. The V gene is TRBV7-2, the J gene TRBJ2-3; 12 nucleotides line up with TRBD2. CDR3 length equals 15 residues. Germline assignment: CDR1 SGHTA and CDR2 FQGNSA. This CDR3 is CASSLAGGPGDTQYF. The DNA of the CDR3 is TGTGCCAGCAGCCTAGCGGGGGGGCCGGGAGATACGCAGTATTTT.

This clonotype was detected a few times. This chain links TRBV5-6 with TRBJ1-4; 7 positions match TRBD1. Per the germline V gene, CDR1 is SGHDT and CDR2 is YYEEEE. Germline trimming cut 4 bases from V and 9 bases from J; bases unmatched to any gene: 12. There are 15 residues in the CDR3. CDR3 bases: TGTGCCAGCAGCGCCGGAGGGGGCCTAAGGAAAAAACTGTTTTTT. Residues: CASSAGGGLRKKLFF. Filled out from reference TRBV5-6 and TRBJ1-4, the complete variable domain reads DAGVTQSPTHLIKTRGQQVTLRCSPKSGHDTVSWYQQALGQGPQFIFQYYEEEERQRGNFPDRFSGHQFPNYSSELNVNALLLGDSALYLCASSAGGGLRKKLFFGSGTQLSVL.

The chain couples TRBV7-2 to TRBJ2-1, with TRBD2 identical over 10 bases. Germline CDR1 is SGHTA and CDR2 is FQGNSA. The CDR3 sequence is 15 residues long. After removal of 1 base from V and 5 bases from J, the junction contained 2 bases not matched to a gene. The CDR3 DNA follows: TGTGCCAGCAGCTTAGGACTAGCGGGTAACAATGAGCAGTTCTTC. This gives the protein CASSLGLAGNNEQFF.

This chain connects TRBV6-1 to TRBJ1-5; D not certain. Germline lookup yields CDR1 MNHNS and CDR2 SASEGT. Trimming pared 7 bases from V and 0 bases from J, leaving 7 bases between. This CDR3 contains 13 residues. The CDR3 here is CASTFYSNQPQHF. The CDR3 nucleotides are TGTGCCAGCACCTTCTATAGCAATCAGCCCCAGCATTTT.

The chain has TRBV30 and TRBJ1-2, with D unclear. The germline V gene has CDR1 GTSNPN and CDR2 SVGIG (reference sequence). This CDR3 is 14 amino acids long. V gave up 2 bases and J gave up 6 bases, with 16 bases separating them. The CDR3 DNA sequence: TGTGCCTGGAGTAGGCCCCCCCGAGTCCATGGCTACACCTTC. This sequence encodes CAWSRPPRVHGYTF.